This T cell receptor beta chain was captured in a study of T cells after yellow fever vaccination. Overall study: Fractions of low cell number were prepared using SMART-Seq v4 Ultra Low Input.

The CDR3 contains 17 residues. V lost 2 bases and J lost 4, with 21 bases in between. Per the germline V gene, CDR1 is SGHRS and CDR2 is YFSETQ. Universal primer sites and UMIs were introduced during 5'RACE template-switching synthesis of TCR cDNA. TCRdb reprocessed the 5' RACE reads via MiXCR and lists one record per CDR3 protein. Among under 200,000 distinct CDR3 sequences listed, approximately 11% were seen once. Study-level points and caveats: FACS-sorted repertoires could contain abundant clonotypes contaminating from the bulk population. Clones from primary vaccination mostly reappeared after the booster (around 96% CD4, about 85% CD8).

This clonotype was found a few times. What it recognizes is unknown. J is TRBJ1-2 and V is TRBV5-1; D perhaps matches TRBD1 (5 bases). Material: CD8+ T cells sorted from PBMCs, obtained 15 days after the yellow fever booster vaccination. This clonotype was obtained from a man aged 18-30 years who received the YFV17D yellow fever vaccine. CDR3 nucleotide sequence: TGCGCCAGCAGCTTAAACCGGGGCCTGAAACCGCTCTATGGCTACACCTTC. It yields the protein CASSLNRGLKPLYGYTF.